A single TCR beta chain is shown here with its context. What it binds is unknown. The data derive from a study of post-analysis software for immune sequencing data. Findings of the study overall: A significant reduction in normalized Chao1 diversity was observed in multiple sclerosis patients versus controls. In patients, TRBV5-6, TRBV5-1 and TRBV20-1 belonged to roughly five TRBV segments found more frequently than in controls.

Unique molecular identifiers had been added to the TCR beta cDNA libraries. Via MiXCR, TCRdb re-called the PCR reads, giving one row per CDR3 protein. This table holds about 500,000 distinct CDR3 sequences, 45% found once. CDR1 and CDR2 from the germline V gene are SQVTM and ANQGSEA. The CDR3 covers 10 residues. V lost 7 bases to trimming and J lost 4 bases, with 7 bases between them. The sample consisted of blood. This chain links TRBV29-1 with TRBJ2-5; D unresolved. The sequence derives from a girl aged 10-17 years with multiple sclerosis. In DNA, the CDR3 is TGCAGCGCAGGAGTAGAGACCCAGTACTTC. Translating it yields CSAGVETQYF.